This T cell receptor (beta chain) derives from a study of cytomegalovirus exposure and HLA in healthy donors. Background on the study: The roughly 700 first-cohort repertoires and the 95 to 150 validation repertoires shared the same platform, a later analysis reported.

Sequencing was performed with immunoSEQ multiplex PCR; in TCRdb, only in-frame clones are kept and a portion is missing. The sample shows 85,000 to 95,000 clones, roughly 97% of them seen only once. Findings of the study overall: The study listed approximately 160 cytomegalovirus-associated TCR beta chains. High sensitivity and specificity were reportedly achieved when the classifier diagnosed cytomegalovirus status. A few of the chains that were CMV-associated were confirmed in vitro to be specific for CMV antigens.

Remarks on this clone: The target antigen is unknown.

CDR3 length equals 15 residues. The germline gives CDR1 SGHRS, CDR2 YFSETQ. Trimming removed 1 base from V and 1 base from J; junction bases left unmatched: 4. Sequenced input: PBMCs. The TCR originated in a man between 18 and 35 years old in good health and CMV-seronegative. V gene TRBV5-1 combines with J gene TRBJ1-1; the match to TRBD1 covers 7 bases. CDR3 nucleotide sequence: TGCGCCAGCAGCTTGTTACAGGGGAAGAACACTGAAGCTTTCTTT. This codes for CASSLLQGKNTEAFF.